The 13 T cell receptor beta chains reported below all come from one sample, sequenced in a study of blood T cell repertoires in COVID-19. This table comes from immunoSEQ multiplex PCR, and its TCRdb copy is limited to in-frame clones, with some not included. The data show 200,000 to 250,000 clones, about 86% seen once. Sequences were obtained from peripheral blood. These receptors were taken from a man in his fifties or sixties with acute or convalescent COVID-19.

The rearrangement uses TRBV19 and TRBJ2-1; 7 bases map to TRBD2. The trim removed 7 bases at V and 8 bases at J, leaving 11 bases unmatched. The germline V gene encodes CDR1 LNHDA and CDR2 SQIVND (reference sequence). The CDR3 length is 14 residues. In nucleotides, the CDR3 is TGTGCCAGTACATCGGGCGGGAGAACGGATGAGCAGTTCTTC. This gives the protein CASTSGGRTDEQFF.

The J gene is TRBJ2-1, the V gene TRBV19, with D unresolved. V dropped 5 bases and J dropped 8 bases, with 13 bases sitting between them. Germline CDR1 and CDR2: LNHDA and SQIVND (reference sequence). The CDR3 sequence is 13 residues long. The CDR3 here is CASSSIESHEQFF. CDR3 coding DNA: TGTGCCAGTAGTTCCATAGAGTCCCATGAGCAGTTCTTC.

The rearrangement joins TRBV6-6 to TRBJ2-7; possible D gene TRBD2, 5 bases. V dropped 2 bases and J dropped 4 bases, with 12 bases sitting between them. The CDR3 runs 14 residues. CDR1 and CDR2 (germline): MNHNY, SVGAGI (reference sequence). CDR3 nucleotide sequence: TGTGCCAGCAGTTACGGATTTGGGGAGTACGAGCAGTACTTC. It is translated as CASSYGFGEYEQYF.

V and J are TRBV7-2 and TRBJ1-2, with D possibly matching TRBD1 (6 bases). The length of the CDR3 is 16 residues. Trimming removed 1 base from V and 4 bases from J, with 16 bases in between. Germline CDR1 reads SGHTA; CDR2 reads FQGNSA. As DNA, the CDR3 is TGTGCCAGCAGCTTAGAAGGGGACACCCTTCTCTATGGCTACACCTTC. This translates into CASSLEGDTLLYGYTF.

The chain joins TRBV11-2 to TRBJ1-1; tentative D call: TRBD1 (5 bases). CDR1 and CDR2 (germline): SGHAT, FQNNGV. Trimming removed 0 bases at V and 0 bases at J, with 8 bases between. CDR3 length: 15 amino acids. CDR3 amino acids: CASSLEAGMNTEAFF. For the CDR3, the DNA is TGTGCCAGCAGCTTAGAGGCAGGGATGAACACTGAAGCTTTCTTT.

In DNA form, the CDR3 reads TGTGCCAGCAGCTCAGGACTAGCGGGAATCTCCTACAATGAGCAGTTCTTC. Protein: CASSSGLAGISYNEQFF. This chain joins TRBV7-6 and TRBJ2-1; 12 bases are shared with TRBD2. Germline values: CDR1 SGHVS, CDR2 FNYEAQ. V trimming: 4 bases; J trimming: 0 bases; junction bases outside the gene matches: 4. The CDR3 runs 17 residues.

The CDR3 region is CASSGQYPGPQHF. The CDR3 DNA follows: TGTGCCAGTAGTGGACAGTACCCAGGACCCCAGCATTTT. The chain combines TRBV19 with TRBJ1-5, with a possible D match to TRBD1 (6 bases). Germline V gene sequence: CDR1 LNHDA, CDR2 SQIVND (reference sequence). V was trimmed by 5 bases and J by 10 bases, leaving 15 bases between them. The CDR3 has 13 residues.

This clone was picked up a small number of times. The rearrangement uses TRBV7-2 and TRBJ1-2, with a weak D call TRBD1 (6 bases). The CDR3 length is 14 residues. Between the trimmed V and J ends, which lost 0 bases and 2 bases, there was a span of 7 bases. The V gene's germline CDR1 is SGHTA and CDR2 FQGNSA. The CDR3 region is CASSLAQGNYGYTF. As DNA, the CDR3 is TGTGCCAGCAGCTTAGCTCAGGGGAACTATGGCTACACCTTC.

The CDR3 coding sequence is TGCAGCACTAGGGTAAGGGAGACCCAGTACTTC. Translation gives CSTRVRETQYF. The rearrangement links TRBV29-1 to TRBJ2-5, with D maybe TRBD2 (5 bases). The CDR3 loop spans 11 amino acids. CDR1 and CDR2 from the germline V gene are SQVTM and ANQGSEA. The V and J ends lost 8 bases and 5 bases respectively, with 12 bases between them.

The chain employs TRBV4-1 and TRBJ1-3, with D perhaps matching TRBD1 (6 bases). Germline CDR1 MGHRA, CDR2 YSYEKL. Trimming took off 5 bases at V and 0 bases at J, with 14 bases between the two ends. The CDR3 spans 16 residues. This chain's CDR3 is CASSEGQRFSGNTIYF. The CDR3 DNA follows: TGCGCCAGCAGCGAGGGACAACGCTTCTCTGGAAACACCATATATTTT.

This clone has only one observation. The chain combines TRBV6-5 with TRBJ2-7; 14 bases fit TRBD2. J lost 5 bases, V lost 6 bases, and 3 bases had no gene match. The length of the CDR3 is 14 residues. Germline values: CDR1 MNHEY, CDR2 SVGAGI. CDR3 sequence: CASSRTSGRNEQYF. The CDR3 bases are TGTGCCAGCAGCCGGACTAGCGGGAGGAACGAGCAGTACTTC.

The V gene is TRBV14, the J gene TRBJ2-7, with 9 bases lining up with TRBD2. This CDR3 comprises 18 residues. The ends lost 0 bases at V and 5 bases at J; junction bases unmatched: 14. Per germline, CDR1 SGHDN and CDR2 FVKESK. Here the CDR3 DNA reads TGTGCCAGCAGCCAAGATCTTGTGACTAGCGGCAGTCCCCACGAGCAGTACTTC. The encoded protein is CASSQDLVTSGSPHEQYF.

V and J are TRBV11-3 and TRBJ1-6; D gene uncertain. CDR3 length: 15 residues. Germline CDR1 is SGHNT and CDR2 is YENEEA. The V and J ends lost 5 bases and 9 bases respectively, with 17 bases between them. The DNA of the CDR3 is TGTGCCAGCAGCCCCCACAGTTCACCGGCTTCACCCCTCCACTTT. It yields the protein CASSPHSSPASPLHF. Based on the CDR3 plus reference TRBV11-3 and TRBJ1-6, the full variable domain is EAGVVQSPRYKIIEKKQPVAFWCNPISGHNTLYWYLQNLGQGPELLIRYENEEAVDDSQLPKDRFSAERLKGVDSTLKIQPAELGDSAVYLCASSPHSSPASPLHFGNGTRLTVT.